This is a list of T cell receptor beta chains from one sample in a study of T-cell reconstitution after alpha-beta-depleted transplantation in children. MiXCR was run by TCRdb on the PCR reads, yielding one entry per CDR3 protein. This repertoire shows about 270,000 distinct CDR3 sequences, approximately 9.6% found once; its top ten account for over 9%. Source: PBMCs from the stem cell graft donor, taken from the stem cell graft. The origin of the receptors is a human donor who donated a stem cell graft to a child with SCID. CDR3s include the opening cysteine and the closing phenylalanine or tryptophan. The D gene is left open where the match is weak. Not every row has a clone size; where given, it reads once, few, many or a size class.

v_call	d_call	j_call	clone_size	cdr3_aa	cdr3_nt
TRBV6-4	TRBD1	TRBJ1-2	-	CASSDSTGGNYGYTF	TGTGCCAGCAGTGACTCGACAGGGGGTAACTATGGCTACACCTTC
TRBV24-1	TRBD1	TRBJ1-5	many	CAPEPTGDYSNQPQHF	TGTGCCCCCGAACCTACAGGGGACTATAGCAATCAGCCCCAGCATTTT
TRBV7-6	TRBD2	TRBJ2-2	few	CASSLAAVAGVTGELFF	TGTGCCAGCAGCTTAGCGGCAGTAGCGGGGGTGACCGGGGAGCTGTTTTTT
TRBV12-5	-	TRBJ2-3	few	CASVRDSTDTQYF	TGTGCTAGTGTCCGCGACAGCACAGATACGCAGTATTTT
TRBV12-3/TRBV12-4	-	TRBJ1-1	few	CASRRMDRNTEAFF	TGTGCCAGCAGACGGATGGACAGGAACACTGAAGCTTTCTTT
TRBV19	TRBD1	TRBJ1-1	few	CASSVDRATEAFF	TGTGCCAGTAGTGTGGACAGGGCCACTGAAGCTTTCTTT
TRBV2	TRBD2	TRBJ2-5	many	CAKTSGGIKETQYF	TGTGCCAAGACTAGCGGGGGGATTAAAGAGACCCAGTACTTC
TRBV7-2	TRBD1	TRBJ2-5	-	CASSPQTGVYQETQYF	TGTGCCAGCAGCCCCCAGACAGGGGTGTACCAAGAGACCCAGTACTTC
TRBV5-1	-	TRBJ1-1	few	CASSSLPVQNTEAFF	TGCGCCAGCAGCTCCCTTCCAGTTCAGAACACTGAAGCTTTCTTT
TRBV29-1	-	TRBJ1-2	many	CSVTGTNYGYTF	TGCAGCGTTACCGGGACGAACTATGGCTACACCTTC
TRBV10-1	-	TRBJ2-5	-	CASSRDQVQETQYF	TGCGCCAGCAGTCGGGACCAAGTGCAGGAGACCCAGTACTTC
TRBV3-1	TRBD2	TRBJ2-3	many	CASSQATLSGGAADTQYF	TGTGCCAGCAGCCAAGCGACACTTAGCGGGGGGGCCGCAGATACGCAGTATTTT
TRBV7-8	-	TRBJ2-7	-	CASSARDGPYEQYF	TGTGCCAGCAGCGCCCGGGACGGCCCCTACGAGCAGTACTTC
TRBV20-1	-	TRBJ1-1	few	CSAMWEIEAFF	TGCAGTGCTATGTGGGAGATTGAAGCTTTCTTT
TRBV6-5	-	TRBJ1-1	many	CASSPDFWNTEAFF	TGTGCCAGCAGTCCCGACTTCTGGAACACTGAAGCTTTCTTT
TRBV29-1	TRBD1	TRBJ2-5	few	CSVDMTGGSETQYF	TGCAGCGTTGATATGACAGGGGGTTCAGAGACCCAGTACTTC
TRBV12-3/TRBV12-4	TRBD2	TRBJ2-2	few	CASSPEVAGGGELFF	TGTGCCAGCAGTCCCGAGGTAGCGGGGGGCGGGGAGCTGTTTTTT
TRBV12-3/TRBV12-4	-	TRBJ2-1	many	CASSLASGLSYNEQFF	TGTGCCAGCAGTTTAGCTAGCGGACTCTCCTACAATGAGCAGTTCTTC
TRBV20-1	-	TRBJ1-1	-	CSARETANEAFF	TGCAGTGCTAGAGAGACAGCAAATGAAGCTTTCTTT
TRBV6-5	-	TRBJ1-5	-	CASSWDRLRPQHF	TGTGCCAGCAGTTGGGACCGATTGCGGCCCCAGCATTTT
TRBV4-1	-	TRBJ1-5	many	CASSQEGGPHQPQHF	TGCGCCAGCAGCCAAGAGGGAGGTCCCCATCAGCCCCAGCATTTT
TRBV20-1	TRBD1	TRBJ2-1	-	CSARKFPGQGAGGEQFF	TGCAGTGCTAGAAAATTTCCGGGACAGGGGGCTGGGGGTGAGCAGTTCTTC
TRBV7-9	TRBD1	TRBJ2-7	few	CASSNRDRVEQYF	TGTGCCAGCAGCAACCGGGACAGGGTCGAGCAGTACTTC
TRBV5-1	-	TRBJ1-1	many	CASSLDLPGNTEAFF	TGCGCCAGCAGCTTGGATCTTCCCGGGAACACTGAAGCTTTCTTT